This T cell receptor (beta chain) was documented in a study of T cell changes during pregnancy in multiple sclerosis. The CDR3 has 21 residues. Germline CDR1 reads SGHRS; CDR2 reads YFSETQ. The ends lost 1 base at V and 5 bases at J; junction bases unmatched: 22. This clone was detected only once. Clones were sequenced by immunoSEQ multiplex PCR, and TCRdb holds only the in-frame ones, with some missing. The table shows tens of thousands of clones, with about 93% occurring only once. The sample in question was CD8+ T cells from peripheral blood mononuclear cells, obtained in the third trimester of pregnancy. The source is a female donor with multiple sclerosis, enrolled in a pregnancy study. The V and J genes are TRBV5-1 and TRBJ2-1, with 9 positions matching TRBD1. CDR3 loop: CASSLRVWLGQGGGKNNEQFF. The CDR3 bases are TGCGCCAGCAGCTTGAGGGTGTGGCTGGGACAGGGAGGGGGTAAAAACAATGAGCAGTTCTTC.